These 27 T cell receptor beta chains were sequenced from one sample in a study of OX40 agonist ivuxolimab in advanced cancers. This table comes from immunoSEQ multiplex PCR, and its TCRdb copy is limited to in-frame clones, with some not included. The sample has about 50,000 clones; around 87% are singletons. The starting material was CD4+ or CD8+ T cells sorted from blood, obtained in a trial of the OX40 agonist ivuxolimab. These receptors were taken from an adult with an advanced solid tumor such as melanoma, head and neck, liver or kidney cancer.

This chain uses TRBV6-5 with TRBJ2-5; 8 bases are a match to TRBD1. Judging by the DNA end, TRBJ2-7 fits better; the J call may be wrong. Germline-derived CDR1 and CDR2 are MNHEY and SVGAGI. This CDR3 is built from 15 residues. Here the CDR3 reads CASRSPGQGRYEQYF. The DNA of the CDR3 is TGTGCCAGCAGATCCCCTGGACAGGGTAGATACGAGCAGTACTTC.

The chain links TRBV6-5 to TRBJ1-2; the match to TRBD1 covers 9 bases. The CDR3 extends over 14 amino acids. The germline CDR1 and CDR2 sequences are MNHEY and SVGAGI. V trimming: 5 bases; J trimming: 5 bases; junction bases outside the gene matches: 6. CDR3 nucleotide sequence: TGTGCCAGCAGTCTAGGGACAGGGTCGTATGGCTACACCTTC. The encoded protein is CASSLGTGSYGYTF.

This clone was recorded a few times. V is TRBV5-1 and J is TRBJ2-7, with 7 nucleotides matching TRBD2. Germline-derived CDR1 and CDR2 are SGHRS and YFSETQ. The CDR3 has 15 amino acids. The junction had 11 bases not matched to a gene; V was cut back by 5 bases and J by 3 bases. The CDR3 region has the DNA TGCGCCAGCAGGGTAAATTGGGAGGGATTCTACGAGCAGTACTTC. Residues: CASRVNWEGFYEQYF.

V and J are TRBV7-9 and TRBJ1-4, with D tentatively TRBD1 (5 bases). CDR1 SEHNR and CDR2 FQNEAQ come from the germline V gene (reference sequence). The CDR3 is 15 amino acids. Trimming stripped 1 base from V and 6 bases from J, with 12 bases between. The CDR3: CASSLGTSGHEKLFF. CDR3 in DNA: TGTGCCAGCAGCTTAGGGACATCAGGACATGAAAAACTGTTTTTT. The full variable domain, with the rest looked up from reference TRBV7-9 and TRBJ1-4, is DTGVSQNPRHKITKRGQNVTFRCDPISEHNRLYWYRQTLGQGPEFLTYFQNEAQLEKSRLLSDRFSAERPKGSFSTLEIQRTEQGDSAMYLCASSLGTSGHEKLFFGSGTQLSVL.

The chain combines TRBV5-1 with TRBJ1-4; D not resolved. V was clipped by 0 bases and J by 0 bases, with 12 bases between them. CDR1 and CDR2 (germline): SGHRS, YFSETQ. This CDR3 is built from 17 residues. CDR3 DNA sequence: TGCGCCAGCAGCTTGGGTGTACGGGATCCAACTAATGAAAAACTGTTTTTT. This codes for CASSLGVRDPTNEKLFF.

A single count supports this clone. The chain joins TRBV7-6 to TRBJ2-7; D uncertain. The ends were cut back, 3 bases at V and 3 bases at J, with 9 bases in the middle. The CDR3 runs 13 residues. The germline V gene has CDR1 SGHVS and CDR2 FNYEAQ. The DNA of the CDR3 is TGTGCCAGCAGCTTCGGGCGGAACTACGAGCAGTACTTC. It yields the protein CASSFGRNYEQYF.

Turning to this clone: The CDR3 does not close with the conserved phenylalanine or tryptophan, likely indicating a read error. This chain connects TRBV27 to TRBJ1-1, with 8 bases fitting TRBD1. V dropped 6 bases and J dropped 6; count of bases not matched to a gene: 15. The CDR3 has 16 residues. Germline loops: CDR1 MNHEY, CDR2 SMNVEV (reference sequence). CDR3 nucleotide sequence: TGTGCCAGCAGCCGATCGCTGGGACAGGCGTTCTCTGAAGCTTTCCTT. Translated, it gives CASSRSLGQAFSEAFL.

The J gene is TRBJ1-1, the V gene TRBV18, with TRBD1 matching over 7 bases. With 4 bases clipped from V and 1 base from J, the junction kept 6 bases outside the gene matches. Germline V gene lookup returns CDR1 KGHSH and CDR2 LQKENI. There are 15 residues in the CDR3. This CDR3 reads CASSLLGQTNTEAFF. The CDR3 region has the DNA TGTGCCAGCTCACTCCTGGGACAGACGAACACTGAAGCTTTCTTT.

This rearrangement joins TRBV6-4 to TRBJ1-4; no firm D call. The length of the CDR3 is 14 residues. V gave up 7 bases and J gave up 4 bases, with 13 bases separating them. In germline, CDR1 is MRHNA, CDR2 SNTAGT. This chain's CDR3 is CASIGKHLNEKLFF. The CDR3 region has the DNA TGTGCCAGCATTGGAAAGCACCTTAATGAAAAACTGTTTTTT.

This clone was seen only once. The V and J genes are TRBV9 and TRBJ2-1, with D maybe TRBD2 (6 bases). CDR1 is SGDLS and CDR2 is YYNGEE in the germline V gene. This CDR3 contains 16 residues. V lost 0 bases, J lost 4 bases, and 14 bases lay in between. Here the CDR3 reads CASSVGVSGPYNEQFF. The CDR3 nucleotides read TGTGCCAGCAGCGTAGGGGTTAGCGGACCATACAATGAGCAGTTCTTC.

The chain uses TRBV9 and TRBJ2-3; D is unresolved. The V end was cut by 4 bases, the J end by 1 base, with 10 bases between. The CDR3 has 14 residues. Germline assignment: CDR1 SGDLS and CDR2 YYNGEE. DNA of the CDR3: TGTGCCAGCAGCCCAGGACGGGGCACAGATACGCAGTATTTT. Its protein is CASSPGRGTDTQYF.

This clone occurred a few times. The rearrangement uses TRBV7-6 and TRBJ2-2, with 10 bases matching TRBD1. With 1 base clipped from V and 3 bases from J, the junction kept 2 bases outside the gene matches. This CDR3 region has 16 residues. Germline loops: CDR1 SGHVS, CDR2 FNYEAQ. In DNA, the CDR3 is TGTGCCAGCAGCTTAGGAGGGACAGGGGACACCGGGGAGCTGTTTTTT. Its protein product is CASSLGGTGDTGELFF. The whole variable domain, remainder taken from reference TRBV7-6 and TRBJ2-2, is GAGVSQSPRYKVTKRGQDVALRCDPISGHVSLYWYRQALGQGPEFLTYFNYEAQQDKSGLPNDRFSAERPEGSISTLTIQRTEQRDSAMYRCASSLGGTGDTGELFFGEGSRLTVL.

Only one count was recorded for this clone. The gene calls are TRBV6-1 and TRBJ1-2; D possibly corresponds to TRBD1 (6 bases). Deletions cut 3 bases from V and 6 bases from J, with 14 bases between. The CDR3 consists of 14 residues. Germline V gene sequence: CDR1 MNHNS, CDR2 SASEGT. Written as DNA, the CDR3 is TGTGCCAGCAGTGAGGGGGCAGGGTCAGATGGCTACACCTTC. It encodes CASSEGAGSDGYTF.

The chain has TRBV19 and TRBJ2-1; perhaps TRBD1 as D (6 bases). This CDR3 spans 16 amino acids. CDR1 is LNHDA and CDR2 is SQIVND in the germline V gene (reference sequence). V was trimmed by 2 bases and J by 2 bases, leaving 13 bases between them. DNA for the CDR3: TGTGCCAGTAGTATAATTACGGGACAAGCCTACAATGAGCAGTTCTTC. As protein: CASSIITGQAYNEQFF.

The chain couples TRBV7-2 to TRBJ1-2; 11 bases fit TRBD1. CDR1 SGHTA and CDR2 FQGNSA come from the germline V gene. The junction had 7 bases not matched to a gene; V was cut back by 5 bases and J by 8 bases. The CDR3 loop spans 14 amino acids. Here the CDR3 reads CASSPGQGAGGYTF. The CDR3 DNA sequence: TGTGCCAGCAGCCCAGGACAGGGGGCGGGGGGCTACACCTTC.

The V call is TRBV11-2, the J call TRBJ1-2, with TRBD1 matching over 7 bases. This CDR3 comprises 14 residues. CDR1 is SGHAT and CDR2 is FQNNGV in the germline V gene. The junction had 6 bases not matched to a gene; V was cut back by 4 bases and J by 4 bases. The CDR3 DNA reads TGTGCCAGCAGCTCTAAACAGGGGAGCTATGGCTACACCTTC. It translates to CASSSKQGSYGYTF. Variable domain in full (rest from reference TRBV11-2 and TRBJ1-2): EAGVAQSPRYKIIEKRQSVAFWCNPISGHATLYWYQQILGQGPKLLIQFQNNGVVDDSQLPKDRFSAERLKGVDSTLKIQPAKLEDSAVYLCASSSKQGSYGYTFGSGTRLTVV.

This chain joins TRBV9 and TRBJ2-1, with 10 bases lining up with TRBD2. Unmatched junction bases numbered 15, after V lost 0 bases and J lost 9 bases. This CDR3 is built from 18 residues. Germline assignment: CDR1 SGDLS and CDR2 YYNGEE. Here the CDR3 reads CASSVGHASGGRGGEQFF. CDR3 coding DNA: TGTGCCAGCAGCGTAGGTCATGCTAGCGGGGGCCGAGGGGGTGAGCAGTTCTTC.

The chain carries TRBV6-5 and TRBJ1-6, with TRBD1 as a possible D gene (5 bases). Germline CDR1 is MNHEY and CDR2 is SVGAGI. The CDR3 consists of 14 residues. Trimming removed 2 bases at V and 12 bases at J, with 14 bases between. In nucleotides, the CDR3 is TGTGCCAGCAGTTACACGGACAACACTTTACCCCTCCACTTT. Translation gives CASSYTDNTLPLHF.

The rearrangement links TRBV6-5 to TRBJ2-7; 14 positions match TRBD2. Germline CDR1 is MNHEY and CDR2 is SVGAGI. The CDR3 spans 15 residues. J was trimmed by 9 bases and V by 4 bases; bases with no gene match: 8. The CDR3 reads CASSSMTSGRAGQYF. CDR3 sequence (DNA): TGTGCCAGCAGTTCGATGACTAGCGGGAGGGCCGGGCAGTACTTC.

This chain joins TRBV2 and TRBJ2-1; TRBD2 matches 7 bases. Germline values: CDR1 SNHLY, CDR2 FYNNEI. The CDR3 covers 16 residues. Germline trimming cut 3 bases from V and 7 bases from J; bases unmatched to any gene: 12. CDR3 residues: CASSDQALGGTNEQFF. DNA of the CDR3: TGTGCCAGCAGTGATCAAGCCCTCGGGGGGACGAATGAGCAGTTCTTC.

The V gene is TRBV7-2, the J gene TRBJ2-2; the D gene is possibly TRBD2 (6 bases). CDR3 length equals 17 residues. From germline, CDR1 is SGHTA and CDR2 FQGNSA. The V and J ends lost 5 bases and 4 bases respectively, with 20 bases between them. CDR3 bases: TGTGCCAGCAGCAGGGACTCTACTAGCACCCTCACCGGGGAGCTGTTTTTT. Its protein is CASSRDSTSTLTGELFF.

This clone is labeled as medium-sized. The J gene is TRBJ2-2, the V gene TRBV27; D uncertain. V dropped 6 bases and J dropped 7 bases, with 6 bases sitting between them. CDR3 length: 11 residues. Germline CDR1 reads MNHEY; CDR2 reads SMNVEV (reference sequence). The CDR3 bases are TGTGCCAGCAGGGGTTTCGGGGAGCTGTTTTTT. This translates into CASRGFGELFF.

The rearrangement links TRBV27 to TRBJ2-5, with D perhaps matching TRBD2 (6 bases). The germline V and J ends were trimmed by 7 bases and 1 base, with 16 bases remaining between them. Germline CDR1 MNHEY, CDR2 SMNVEV (reference sequence). The CDR3 has 15 residues. DNA for the CDR3: TGTGCCAGCACCCACCATGGAGGGATCCAAGAGACCCAGTACTTC. It codes for CASTHHGGIQETQYF.

V gene TRBV6-5 combines with J gene TRBJ2-7; 10 nucleotides align to TRBD2. The CDR3 spans 15 residues. Germline values: CDR1 MNHEY, CDR2 SVGAGI. The junction had 9 bases not matched to a gene; V was cut back by 10 bases and J by 0 bases. The CDR3 coding sequence is TGTGCCACCTTGCAACTAGCGGGAAGCTCCTACGAGCAGTACTTC. This sequence encodes CATLQLAGSSYEQYF.

The V call is TRBV5-4, the J call TRBJ2-5; D possibly corresponds to TRBD1 (7 bases). The CDR3 runs 15 residues. The germline V and J ends were trimmed by 4 bases and 9 bases, with 22 bases remaining between them. Germline CDR1 SGHNT, CDR2 YYREEE (reference sequence). CDR3 DNA: TGTGCCAGCAGCCCAGATAGGGGGCACAGGGAGGCCCAGTACTTC. Its protein is CASSPDRGHREAQYF.

This clone was observed a handful of times. The V call is TRBV4-1, the J call TRBJ1-2; a weak D match, TRBD1 (5 bases). The CDR3 runs 13 residues. Germline V gene sequence: CDR1 MGHRA, CDR2 YSYEKL. Trimming left V 4 bases short and J 7 bases short, with 13 bases between. CDR3 region: CASSLGHSSGYTF. CDR3 sequence (DNA): TGCGCCAGCAGCCTCGGACATTCGAGTGGCTACACCTTC.

This clone was observed once. V gene TRBV23-1 combines with J gene TRBJ1-6, with TRBD1 matching 9 bases. TRBV23-1 is flagged as an ORF with uncertain function. This CDR3 region has 16 residues. V shed 4 bases and J 7 bases; nucleotides not matched to a gene: 8. CDR3: CASSRSSGQGNSPLHF. The DNA of the CDR3 is TGCGCCAGCAGTCGATCTTCCGGACAGGGGAATTCACCCCTCCACTTT.